The T cell receptor (beta chain) under discussion was sequenced for a study of tumor-infiltrating lymphocytes in primary liver carcinoma. Study overall: Participating patients were men and women between 30 and 69 years old. Recorded tumor stage was T1-T3 N0M0, with diameters of about 4 to 10 cm.

TCR beta cDNA came from about 0.55 ug total RNA, primed with a constant-region primer. Researchers made the TCR beta libraries by running three nested multiplex PCR rounds with slightly modified ARM-PCR. TRBV1-TRBV30 forward primers paired with a C-beta reverse primer were used in the first two PCR rounds, which ran about 11 cycles each. TCRdb processed the multiplex PCR reads anew with MiXCR; each CDR3 protein has one entry. Seen here are about 120,000 distinct CDR3 sequences, around 70% observed once, and the top ten hold 8% to 9%. Comments on this clonotype: No DNA is shown, since the ends of the CDR3 on it are uncertain; the CDR3 is the one TCRdb lists.

Germline loops: CDR1 MNHEY, CDR2 SVGAGI. The CDR3 sequence runs 17 residues, both termini included. Unsorted bulk tissue of roughly 20-34 mg yielded co-extracted RNA and DNA. V and J are TRBV6-5 and TRBJ1-2; TRBD1, as called in the table, went unchecked against the DNA. The receptor was derived from a woman aged 55-69 years with primary liver carcinoma and hepatitis B virus infection. Sequencing was done on a sample of tumor-adjacent normal liver tissue. The chain's CDR3 is CAISYSMSWDGNYGCTF.